This T cell receptor beta chain was observed in a study of T cell changes during pregnancy in multiple sclerosis. Method: immunoSEQ multiplex PCR; TCRdb's copy keeps in-frame clones and lacks some. The repertoire holds 100,000 or so clones, with around 90% as singletons. This receptor was obtained from a female donor with multiple sclerosis, enrolled in a pregnancy study. The sample consisted of peripheral blood, taken in the second trimester of pregnancy.

CDR3 nucleotide sequence: TGTGCCAGCAGCCGCCGGGACAGGGGTCCAAGCTCTGGGGCCAACGTCCTGACTTTC. Translating it yields CASSRRDRGPSSGANVLTF. The chain uses TRBV7-3 and TRBJ2-6, with 10 bases identical to TRBD1. V lost 5 bases, J lost 0 bases, and 10 bases stayed unmatched. Germline V gives CDR1 SGHTA, CDR2 FQGTGA. There are 19 residues in the CDR3.